The rows below give T cell receptor beta chains drawn from one sample of a study of shared clonotypes between healthy human individuals. Sequencing used immunoSEQ multiplex PCR; TCRdb keeps in-frame clones, though not all of them. The table records more than 2,000,000 clones, roughly 92% of them present only once. Sequencing was carried out using naive CD4+ T cells sorted from blood. These receptors were collected from a man aged 18 to 29 in good health. Each CDR3 is given with its conserved first and last residue. The D gene is left open where the match is weak. Clone sizes are given selectively: once, few, many, or a class where the clone is expanded.

TRBV5-6	-	TRBJ2-4	-	TGTGCCAGCAGCACTGGCATACGGAAACCCGTAGCCAAAAACATTCAGTACTTC	CASSTGIRKPVAKNIQYF
TRBV10-1	-	TRBJ2-1	once	TGCGCCAGCAGTGAACGACTAGGGGATGGCAATGAGCAGTTCTTC	CASSERLGDGNEQFF
TRBV10-3	TRBD1	TRBJ1-1	-	TGTGCCATCAGTCCAGGGGGAACGGTCACTGAAGCTTTCTTT	CAISPGGTVTEAFF
TRBV27	-	TRBJ1-2	-	TGTGCCAGCAGCCCTCGAATAACTAACTATGGCTACACCTTC	CASSPRITNYGYTF
TRBV6-6	-	TRBJ1-6	-	TGTGCCAGCATAGGGCAGACCCATTCACCCCTCCACTTT	CASIGQTHSPLHF
TRBV7-9	-	TRBJ1-5	few	TGTGCCAGCAGCTTAGACAGGGAAGATCAGCCCCAGCATTTT	CASSLDREDQPQHF
TRBV18	-	TRBJ1-3	-	TGTGCCAGCTCACCCCAGGGACTCGGGGCTGGAAACACCATATATTTT	CASSPQGLGAGNTIYF
TRBV18	TRBD1	TRBJ2-7	-	TGTGCCAGCTCACCACCGACAGGGCGCTACGAGCAGTACTTC	CASSPPTGRYEQYF
TRBV4-1	TRBD1	TRBJ2-2	-	TGCGCCAGCAGCCAAGGAGGGTGGACAGGGTACACCGGGGAGCTGTTTTTT	CASSQGGWTGYTGELFF
TRBV18	-	TRBJ2-5	-	TGTGCCAGCTCACCACGAACAGGGATGGAGGAGACCCAGTACTTC	CASSPRTGMEETQYF
TRBV6-5	TRBD2	TRBJ2-3	-	TGTGCCAGCGGGCGGAGACTAGCTGTGACGGATACGCAGTATTTT	CASGRRLAVTDTQYF
TRBV7-6	-	TRBJ1-3	-	TGTGCCAGCAGCTTAGCCCAGGGACTAACTGGAAACACCATATATTTT	CASSLAQGLTGNTIYF
TRBV19	-	TRBJ1-1	-	TGTGCCAGTAGTATAGGTCCGAAACAGAACACTGAAGCTTTCTTT	CASSIGPKQNTEAFF
TRBV11-3	-	TRBJ2-7	-	TGTGCCATCTCAGACTCCTACGAGCAGTACTTC	CAISDSYEQYF
TRBV30	-	TRBJ1-3	-	TGTGCCCAAGTCTCTGGAAACACCATATATTTT	CAQVSGNTIYF
TRBV6-1	-	TRBJ2-3	-	TGTGCCAGCAGGAAGGGGAGGCCTAGCACAGATACGCAGTATTTT	CASRKGRPSTDTQYF
TRBV28	TRBD1	TRBJ1-2	-	TGTGCCAGCAGTCCTATGGACAGGGACTACTATGGCTACACCTTC	CASSPMDRDYYGYTF
TRBV15	-	TRBJ2-3	-	TGTGCCACCAGCAGAGTTAGAGGAGAAGATACGCAGTATTTT	CATSRVRGEDTQYF
TRBV19	-	TRBJ1-5	-	TGTGCCAGTAGTTCTGCTTATAGCAATCAGCCCCAGCATTTT	CASSSAYSNQPQHF
TRBV30	TRBD1	TRBJ1-6	-	TGTGCCTGGGGGACAGGCCTTTCTACTAATTCACCCCTCCACTTT	CAWGTGLSTNSPLHF
TRBV13	-	TRBJ2-7	-	TGTGCCAGCAGCTTAGGGCGAGCCGGGGAGCAGTACTTC	CASSLGRAGEQYF
TRBV2	TRBD2	TRBJ2-1	-	TGTGCCAGCAATCCCGGGATAGCGGGAGGCGGTGAGCAGTTCTTC	CASNPGIAGGGEQFF
TRBV13	-	TRBJ1-4	-	TGTGCCAGCAGCTTAAGGTCCTACAGGGTCAATGAAAAACTGTTTTTT	CASSLRSYRVNEKLFF
TRBV28	-	TRBJ1-6	-	TGTGCCAGCAGTCGGACAGATCTGATATATAATTCACCCCTCCACTTT	CASSRTDLIYNSPLHF
TRBV30	-	TRBJ2-6	-	TGTGCCTGGAGTGTACGAGTGGGCAGGCGCTCTGGGGCCAACGTCCTGACTTTC	CAWSVRVGRRSGANVLTF
TRBV6-5	-	TRBJ2-1	once	TGTGCCAGCAGTTACTCGTACTCCCCAGGTGTCGATGAGCAGTTCTTC	CASSYSYSPGVDEQFF
TRBV2	TRBD1	TRBJ2-1	-	TGTGCCAGCAGTGAGTACGGGACAGGGGGGAACAATGAGCAGTTCTTC	CASSEYGTGGNNEQFF
TRBV7-2	-	TRBJ2-1	-	TGTGCCAGCAGCTTAGTAGGCAGGGCGGATGAGCAGTTCTTC	CASSLVGRADEQFF
TRBV30	TRBD1	TRBJ2-1	-	TGTGCCTGGACCGAGGACAGGTGGAATGAGCAGTTCTTC	CAWTEDRWNEQFF
TRBV2	TRBD1	TRBJ1-1	-	TGTGCCAGTACCCAGGGGGCGGTCGGACGAGCTTTCTTT	CASTQGAVGRAFF
TRBV5-6	-	TRBJ2-4	once	TGTGCCAGCAGCCCTGGGGGGGCCCCCAAAAACATTCAGTACTTC	CASSPGGAPKNIQYF
TRBV5-1	-	TRBJ1-4	-	TGCGCCAGCAGCCCTCGACAAAGGGAAGAAAAACTGTTTTTT	CASSPRQREEKLFF
TRBV4-1	TRBD1	TRBJ1-2	-	TGCGCCAGCAGCCATGGACAGGGGGGAGCCTATGGCTACACCTTC	CASSHGQGGAYGYTF
TRBV6-6	TRBD1	TRBJ2-7	-	TGTGCCAGCAGCCAGGGACAGGGAGTCTACGAGCAGTACTTC	CASSQGQGVYEQYF
TRBV20-1	-	TRBJ1-1	few	TGCAGTGCGGTAGGGCTGGATGCTTTCTTT	CSAVGLDAFF
TRBV6-5	-	TRBJ1-1	-	TGTGCCAGCAGTTACTCTCAGGGGCAGGGAACTGAAGCTTTCTTT	CASSYSQGQGTEAFF
TRBV11-2	-	TRBJ1-1	few	TGTGCCAGCAGCCTAGACACTGAAGCTTTCTTT	CASSLDTEAFF
TRBV5-6	-	TRBJ1-5	-	TGTGCCAGCAGCTTGGGGGGGACAAGCAATCAGCCCCAGCATTTT	CASSLGGTSNQPQHF
TRBV7-9	-	TRBJ1-1	few	TGTGCCAGCAGCTTAGAGGGACCGACGGGCACTGAAGCTTTCTTT	CASSLEGPTGTEAFF
TRBV19	-	TRBJ2-5	-	TGTGCCAGTAGTATTTCAGGCGCGGAGACCCAGTACTTC	CASSISGAETQYF
TRBV2	-	TRBJ1-1	-	TGTGCCAGCACCCTAATGGGAGGGAAGAACACTGAAGCTTTCTTT	CASTLMGGKNTEAFF
TRBV19	-	TRBJ1-1	-	TGTGCCAGTACCTCAGGCCCTGAAGCTTTCTTT	CASTSGPEAFF
TRBV2	-	TRBJ2-1	-	TGTGCCAGCAGCGGGGGGAGGACAGGGTCCTACAATGAGCAGTTCTTC	CASSGGRTGSYNEQFF
TRBV7-2	-	TRBJ2-3	-	TGTGCCAGCGTCCCTGGGAGAACAGATACGCAGTATTTT	CASVPGRTDTQYF
TRBV5-1	-	TRBJ2-5	-	TGCGCCAGCAGCTTGGGCGGGACACAAGAGACCCAGTACTTC	CASSLGGTQETQYF
TRBV7-9	-	TRBJ1-2	-	TGTGCCAGCTCCCCCCCGACGGTGGCAAACTATGGCTACACCTTC	CASSPPTVANYGYTF
TRBV30	-	TRBJ1-5	-	TGTGCCTGGAGGGTGGGGGACCAGCCCCAGCATTTT	CAWRVGDQPQHF
TRBV4-1	TRBD2	TRBJ2-7	-	TGCGCCAGCAGCAACCCGGGACTAGCGGCTCGGGAGCAGTACTTC	CASSNPGLAAREQYF
TRBV28	TRBD1	TRBJ1-4	-	TGTGCCAGCAGTCATTCCAACAGGGGTAATGAAAAACTGTTTTTT	CASSHSNRGNEKLFF
TRBV4-1	TRBD2	TRBJ2-5	-	TGCGCCAGCAGCCATGATGGGGCCAGCGGGAGGGCCTCTCAAGAGACCCAGTACTTC	CASSHDGASGRASQETQYF